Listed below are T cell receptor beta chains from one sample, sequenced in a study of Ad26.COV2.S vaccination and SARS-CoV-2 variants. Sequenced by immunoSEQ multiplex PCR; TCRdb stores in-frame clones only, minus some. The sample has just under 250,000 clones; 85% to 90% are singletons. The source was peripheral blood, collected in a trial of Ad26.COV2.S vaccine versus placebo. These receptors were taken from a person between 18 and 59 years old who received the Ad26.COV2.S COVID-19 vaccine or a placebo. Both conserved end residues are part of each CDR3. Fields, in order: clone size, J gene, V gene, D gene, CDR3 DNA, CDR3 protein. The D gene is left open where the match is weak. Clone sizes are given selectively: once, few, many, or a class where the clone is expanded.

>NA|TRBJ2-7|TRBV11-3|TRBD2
TGTGCCAGCAGCATGGGCGGGGGGGAGCAGTACTTC
CASSMGGGEQYF
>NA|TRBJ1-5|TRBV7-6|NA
TGTGCCAGCAGCTTAGCTAGCAATCAGCCCCAGCATTTT
CASSLASNQPQHF
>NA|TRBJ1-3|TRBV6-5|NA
TGTGCCAGCAGTTACTCGAGGGGGGGTAAAGGAAACACCATATATTTT
CASSYSRGGKGNTIYF
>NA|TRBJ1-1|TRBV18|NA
TGTGCCAGCTCACCACTCGCTCAGCCGAGCGCTGAAGCTTTCTTT
CASSPLAQPSAEAFF
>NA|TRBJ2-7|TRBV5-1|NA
NA
CASTSDSSYEQYF
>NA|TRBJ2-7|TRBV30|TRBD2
TGTGCCTGGGGGTTAGGGCTAGCGGGGTCCTACGAGCAGTACTTC
CAWGLGLAGSYEQYF
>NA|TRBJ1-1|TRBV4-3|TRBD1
TGCGCCAGCAGCCAAGAGGGCAGGGGGAGCACTGAAGCTTTCTTT
CASSQEGRGSTEAFF
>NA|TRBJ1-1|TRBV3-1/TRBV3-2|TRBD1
TGTGCCAGCACCTTAGGGGTCTACTTCAGGGACAGGGTGAAGAACACTGAAGCTTTCTTT
CASTLGVYFRDRVKNTEAFF
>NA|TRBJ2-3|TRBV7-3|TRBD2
TGTGCCAGCAGCGGGACTAGCGGGGGTGTAGATACGCAGTATTTT
CASSGTSGGVDTQYF
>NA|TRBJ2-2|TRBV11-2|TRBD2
TGTGCCAGCAGCTTAGACGGGCGGGGGGCAAACACCGGGGAGCTGTTTTTT
CASSLDGRGANTGELFF
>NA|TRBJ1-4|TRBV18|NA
TGTGCCAGCTCACCACCTAACCGGGACTCAAATGAAAAACTGTTTTTT
CASSPPNRDSNEKLFF
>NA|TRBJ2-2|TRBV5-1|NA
TGCGCCAGCAGCCAGATTGGGACTCCGAACACCGGGGAGCTGTTTTTT
CASSQIGTPNTGELFF
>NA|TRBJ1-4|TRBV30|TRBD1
TGTGCCTGGAGCCTCAGGGGGGCGGCGGAAAAACTGTTTTTT
CAWSLRGAAEKLFF
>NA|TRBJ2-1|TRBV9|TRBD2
TGTGCCAGCAGCGGCGATGCGGGAGACCCCTACAATGAGCAGTTCTTC
CASSGDAGDPYNEQFF
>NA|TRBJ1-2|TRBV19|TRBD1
TGTGCCAGTAGAGGCGCAGGGGGCAGCTATGGCTACACCTTC
CASRGAGGSYGYTF
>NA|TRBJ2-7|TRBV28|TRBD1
TGTGCCAGCCAACTCGACCGGGACAGGGTTATAGGTCTGTACGAGCAGTACTTC
CASQLDRDRVIGLYEQYF
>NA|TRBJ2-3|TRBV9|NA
TGTGCCAGCAGCACTCAAACAGATACGCAGTATTTT
CASSTQTDTQYF
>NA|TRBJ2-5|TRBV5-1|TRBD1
TGCGCCAGCAGCCACAACGCTCCCAGGGCGACAGGGGGCTTAGAGACCCAGTACTTC
CASSHNAPRATGGLETQYF
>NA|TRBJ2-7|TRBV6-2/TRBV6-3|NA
TGTGCCAGCAGTATTCCCGGGGTCTACGAGCAGTACTTC
CASSIPGVYEQYF
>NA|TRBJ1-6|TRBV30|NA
TGTGCCTGGACCCCGGTGGAGTCCTATAATTCACCCCTCCACTTT
CAWTPVESYNSPLHF
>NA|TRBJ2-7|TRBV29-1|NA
TGCAGCGTTGAACAGGAAAGCTCCTACGAGCAGTACTTC
CSVEQESSYEQYF
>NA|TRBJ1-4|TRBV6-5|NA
TGTGCCAGCCGGTTAGGACAGTCTAATGAAAAACTGTTTTTT
CASRLGQSNEKLFF
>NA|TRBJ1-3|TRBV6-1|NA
TGTGCCAGCAGTGAAGCGCGGGGCGCTGGAAACACCATATATTTT
CASSEARGAGNTIYF
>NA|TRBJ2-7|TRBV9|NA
TGTGCCAGCAGCGTATCGAGCAGCTCCTACGAGCAGTACTTC
CASSVSSSSYEQYF
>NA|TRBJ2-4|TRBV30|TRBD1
TGTGCCTGGGGGGTAGACAGGGCGGACATTCAGTACTTC
CAWGVDRADIQYF
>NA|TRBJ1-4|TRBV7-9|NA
TGTGCCAGCAGCCCCATTTTGGGGGTTGGGGAAAAACTGTTTTTT
CASSPILGVGEKLFF
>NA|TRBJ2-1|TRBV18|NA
TGTGCCAGCTCACCCCCCGTGGAAAACAATGAGCAGTTCTTC
CASSPPVENNEQFF
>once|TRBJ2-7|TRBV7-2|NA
TGTGCCAGCAGCTTATGGGGTTTGGGGAGTGGGAGCTACGAGCAGTACTTC
CASSLWGLGSGSYEQYF
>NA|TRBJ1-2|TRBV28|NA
TGTGCCAGCAGTTTAAGCTATGGCTACACCTTC
CASSLSYGYTF
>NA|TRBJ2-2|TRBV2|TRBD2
TGTGCCAGCAGTGAAAGGCTAGCGGGAACGAACACCGGGGAGCTGTTTTTT
CASSERLAGTNTGELFF
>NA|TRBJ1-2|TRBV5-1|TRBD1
TGCGCCAGCAGCTCAGTGACAGGGGCCTACACCTTC
CASSSVTGAYTF
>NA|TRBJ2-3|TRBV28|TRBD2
TGTGCCATAAGAGAGCGGGAGGGGACAGATACGCAGTATTTT
CAIREREGTDTQYF
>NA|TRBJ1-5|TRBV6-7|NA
TGTGCCAGCAGAGTAGACCGCAATCAGCCCCAGCATTTT
CASRVDRNQPQHF
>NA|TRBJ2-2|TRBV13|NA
TGTGCCAGCAGCTTAGTGCTAGGGGGCACCGGGGAGCTGTTTTTT
CASSLVLGGTGELFF
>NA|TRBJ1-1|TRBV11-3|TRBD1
TGTGCCAGCAGCCCAGGCGGGACAGGGATGACGAACACTGAAGCTTTCTTT
CASSPGGTGMTNTEAFF
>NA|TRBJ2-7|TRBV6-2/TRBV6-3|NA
TGTGCCAGCAGTTCTGTAAACTACGAGCAGTACTTC
CASSSVNYEQYF
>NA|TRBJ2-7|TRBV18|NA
TGTGCCAGCTCACCCGGGGGTCAGGCCTCCTACGAGCAGTACTTC
CASSPGGQASYEQYF
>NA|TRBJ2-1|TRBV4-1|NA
TGCGCCAGCAGCCCGAGCCTTGACTCCTACAATGAGCAGTTCTTC
CASSPSLDSYNEQFF
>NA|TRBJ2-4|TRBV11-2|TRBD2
TGTGCCAGCAGCTTAGATAGCGGGGGTGGCAAAAACATTCAGTACTTC
CASSLDSGGGKNIQYF
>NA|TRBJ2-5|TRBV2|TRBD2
TGTGCCAGCAGTGAAGTGCGGGGGGGCCAAGAGACCCAGTACTTC
CASSEVRGGQETQYF
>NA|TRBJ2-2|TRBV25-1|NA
TGTGCCAGCAGTGAATCCGGGGAGCTGTTTTTT
CASSESGELFF
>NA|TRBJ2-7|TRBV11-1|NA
TGTGCCAGCAGCCCGTGGGGGGGCGGCGAGCAGTACTTC
CASSPWGGGEQYF
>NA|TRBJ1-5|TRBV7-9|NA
TGTGCCAGCAGCTTGGCTGGAAAGAATCAGCCCCAGCATTTT
CASSLAGKNQPQHF
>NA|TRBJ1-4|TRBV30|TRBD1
TGTGCCTGGAGCGGGGACAGGTCGGATGAAAAACTGTTTTTT
CAWSGDRSDEKLFF
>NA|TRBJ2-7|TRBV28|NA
TGTGCCAGCAGTTCACCCTACGAGCAGTACTTC
CASSSPYEQYF
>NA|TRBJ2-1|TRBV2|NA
TGTGCCAGCTCAGCTCAATTCCGTAACGACAATGAGCAGTTCTTC
CASSAQFRNDNEQFF